The next 3 T cell receptor beta chains were all read from a single sample in a study. TCRdb reprocessed the 5' RACE reads with MiXCR, giving one entry per CDR3 protein. The sample gives 62,000 or so distinct CDR3 sequences, approximately 27% of which show up once; roughly 2.2% is in the top ten. The sorted Tregs were CD4+CD25+CD127-/low cells. Sequenced material: tumor-infiltrating Tregs sorted from the breast tumor. These receptors all come from a female donor with breast cancer.

This clonotype was counted at least ten times. This chain links TRBV9 with TRBJ2-2, with D possibly being TRBD2 (5 bases). Trimming pared 0 bases from V and 9 bases from J, leaving 12 bases between. This CDR3 has 14 residues. Germline-derived CDR1 and CDR2 are SGDLS and YYNGEE. The CDR3 reads CASSVVVEARELFF. The CDR3 bases are TGTGCCAGCAGCGTAGTTGTGGAGGCTAGGGAGCTGTTTTTT. The full variable domain, in which reference TRBV9 and TRBJ2-2 provide the parts outside the CDR3, is DSGVTQTPKHLITATGQRVTLRCSPRSGDLSVYWYQQSLDQGLQFLIQYYNGEERAKGNILERFSAQQFPDLHSELNLSSLELGDSALYFCASSVVVEARELFFGEGSRLTVL.

On this clonotype itself: A junction end diverges from the germline sequence, so it may reflect a read error. This chain links TRBV5-6 with TRBJ2-3, with D possibly being TRBD1 or TRBD2 (5 bases each). The CDR3 contains 14 residues. CDR1 SGHDT and CDR2 YYEEEE come from the germline V gene. This CDR3 is CTSSLGVTTDTQYF. CDR3 nucleotides: TGTACCAGCAGCTTGGGGGTAACCACAGATACGCAGTATTTT.

This clonotype was recorded at least ten times. The chain carries TRBV7-9 and TRBJ1-2; the D is unclear. This CDR3 comprises 15 residues. V lost 1 base and J lost 5, with 14 bases in between. Germline V gene sequence: CDR1 SEHNR, CDR2 FQNEAQ (reference sequence). This CDR3 reads CASSLDFGVGYGYTF. The DNA for the CDR3 is TGTGCCAGCAGCTTAGATTTCGGGGTTGGATATGGCTACACCTTC.